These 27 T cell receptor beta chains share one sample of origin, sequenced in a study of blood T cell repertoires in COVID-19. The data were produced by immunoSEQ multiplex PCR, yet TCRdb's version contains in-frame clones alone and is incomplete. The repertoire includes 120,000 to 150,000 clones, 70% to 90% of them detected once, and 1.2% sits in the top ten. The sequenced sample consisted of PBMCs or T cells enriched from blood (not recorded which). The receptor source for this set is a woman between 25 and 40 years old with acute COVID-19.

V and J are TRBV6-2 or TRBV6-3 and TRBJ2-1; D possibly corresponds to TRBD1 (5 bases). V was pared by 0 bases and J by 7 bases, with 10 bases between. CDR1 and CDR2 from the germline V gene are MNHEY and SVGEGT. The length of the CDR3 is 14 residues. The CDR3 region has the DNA TGTGCCAGCAGTTACTCGCGTCAGGGAAATGAGCAGTTCTTC. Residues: CASSYSRQGNEQFF.

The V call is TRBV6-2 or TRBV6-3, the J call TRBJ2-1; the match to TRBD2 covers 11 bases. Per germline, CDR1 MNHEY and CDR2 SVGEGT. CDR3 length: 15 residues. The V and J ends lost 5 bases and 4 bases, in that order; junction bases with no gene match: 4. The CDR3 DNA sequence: TGTGCCAGCAGTCTACTAGCGGGAGATTACAATGAGCAGTTCTTC. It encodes CASSLLAGDYNEQFF.

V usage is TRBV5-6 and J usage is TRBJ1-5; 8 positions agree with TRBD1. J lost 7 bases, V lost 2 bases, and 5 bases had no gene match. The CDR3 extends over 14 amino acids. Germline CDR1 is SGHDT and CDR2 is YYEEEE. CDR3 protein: CASSLGQGSQPQHF. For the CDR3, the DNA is TGTGCCAGCAGCTTAGGACAGGGCTCCCAGCCCCAGCATTTT.

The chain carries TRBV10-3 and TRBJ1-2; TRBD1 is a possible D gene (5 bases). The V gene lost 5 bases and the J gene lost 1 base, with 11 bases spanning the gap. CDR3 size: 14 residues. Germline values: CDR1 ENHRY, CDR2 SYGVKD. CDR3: CAISRDGGNYGYTF. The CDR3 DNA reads TGTGCCATCAGTCGAGACGGGGGTAACTATGGCTACACCTTC.

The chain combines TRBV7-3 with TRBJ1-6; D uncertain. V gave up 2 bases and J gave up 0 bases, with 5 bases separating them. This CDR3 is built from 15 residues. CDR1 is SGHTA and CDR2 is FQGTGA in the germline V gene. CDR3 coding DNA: TGTGCCAGCAGCTTAGGGAGCTCCTATAATTCACCCCTCCACTTT. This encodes CASSLGSSYNSPLHF. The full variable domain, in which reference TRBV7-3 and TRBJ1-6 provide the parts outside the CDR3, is GAGVSQTPSNKVTEKGKYVELRCDPISGHTALYWYRQSLGQGPEFLIYFQGTGAADDSGLPNDRFFAVRPEGSVSTLKIQRTERGDSAVYLCASSLGSSYNSPLHFGNGTRLTVT.

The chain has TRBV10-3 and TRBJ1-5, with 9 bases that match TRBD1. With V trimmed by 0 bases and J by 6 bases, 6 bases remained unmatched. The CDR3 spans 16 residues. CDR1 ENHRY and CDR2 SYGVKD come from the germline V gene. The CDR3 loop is CAISESWGQGGQPQHF. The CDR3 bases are TGTGCCATCAGTGAGTCATGGGGACAGGGCGGTCAGCCCCAGCATTTT.

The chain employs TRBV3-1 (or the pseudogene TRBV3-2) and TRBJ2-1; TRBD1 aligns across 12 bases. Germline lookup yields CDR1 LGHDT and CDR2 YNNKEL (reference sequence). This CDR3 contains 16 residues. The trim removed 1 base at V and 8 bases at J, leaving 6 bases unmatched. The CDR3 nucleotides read TGTGCCAGCAGCCAAGGCCGGGACAGGGGGCGCGATGAGCAGTTCTTC. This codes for CASSQGRDRGRDEQFF.

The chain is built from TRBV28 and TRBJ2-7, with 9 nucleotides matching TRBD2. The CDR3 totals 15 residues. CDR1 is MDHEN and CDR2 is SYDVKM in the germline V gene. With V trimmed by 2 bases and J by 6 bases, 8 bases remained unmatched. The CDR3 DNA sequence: TGTGCCAGCAGTTTACTAGCGGGAAGGATAGGCGAGCAGTACTTC. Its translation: CASSLLAGRIGEQYF.

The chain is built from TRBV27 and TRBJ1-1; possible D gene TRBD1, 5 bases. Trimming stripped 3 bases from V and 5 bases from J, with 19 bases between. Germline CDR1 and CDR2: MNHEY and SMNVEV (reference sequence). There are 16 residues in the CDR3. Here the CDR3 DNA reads TGTGCCAGCAGTTTCTCGACGAACCTTCCAGGGACTGAAGCTTTCTTT. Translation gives CASSFSTNLPGTEAFF.

For the CDR3, the DNA is TGTGCCAGTAGTACAGGGGTACTGGATACGCAGTATTTT. It specifies CASSTGVLDTQYF. This chain links TRBV19 with TRBJ2-3; a possible D gene is TRBD1 (6 bases). Germline CDR1 is LNHDA and CDR2 is SQIVND (reference sequence). V lost 4 bases and J 6 bases, leaving 11 bases between the germline ends. The CDR3 extends over 13 amino acids.

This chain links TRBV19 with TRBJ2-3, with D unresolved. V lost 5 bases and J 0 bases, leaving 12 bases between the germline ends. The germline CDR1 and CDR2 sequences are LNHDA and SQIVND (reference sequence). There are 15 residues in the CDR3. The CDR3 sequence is CASSQMWASTDTQYF. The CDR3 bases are TGTGCCAGTAGTCAGATGTGGGCGAGCACAGATACGCAGTATTTT.

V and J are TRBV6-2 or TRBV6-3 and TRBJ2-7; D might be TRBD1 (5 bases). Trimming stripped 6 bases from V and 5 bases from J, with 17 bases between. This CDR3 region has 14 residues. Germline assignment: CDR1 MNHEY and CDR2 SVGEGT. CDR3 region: CASSEVAGYNEQYF. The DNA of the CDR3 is TGTGCCAGCAGCGAGGTGGCAGGGTACAACGAGCAGTACTTC.

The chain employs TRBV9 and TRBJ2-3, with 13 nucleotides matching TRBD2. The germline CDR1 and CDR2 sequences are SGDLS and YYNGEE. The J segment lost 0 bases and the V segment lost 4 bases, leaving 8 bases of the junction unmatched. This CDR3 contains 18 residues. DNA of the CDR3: TGTGCCAGCAGCCCGCGACTAGCGGGAGGCCGTAGCACAGATACGCAGTATTTT. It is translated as CASSPRLAGGRSTDTQYF.

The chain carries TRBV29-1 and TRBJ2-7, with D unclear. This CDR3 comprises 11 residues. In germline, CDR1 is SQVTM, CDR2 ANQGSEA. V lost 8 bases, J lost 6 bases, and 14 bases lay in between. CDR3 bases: TGCAGCCCGCAGGTGGTCCGCGAGCAGTACTTC. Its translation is CSPQVVREQYF.

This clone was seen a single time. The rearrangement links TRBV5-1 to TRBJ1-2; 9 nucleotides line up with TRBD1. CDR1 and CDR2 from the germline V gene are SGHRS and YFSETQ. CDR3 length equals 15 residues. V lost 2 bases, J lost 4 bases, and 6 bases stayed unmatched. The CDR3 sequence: CASSFLDRGGYGYTF. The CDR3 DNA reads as TGCGCCAGCAGCTTCTTGGACAGGGGAGGCTATGGCTACACCTTC. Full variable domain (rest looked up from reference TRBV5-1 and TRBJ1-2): KAGVTQTPRYLIKTRGQQVTLSCSPISGHRSVSWYQQTPGQGLQFLFEYFSETQRNKGNFPGRFSGRQFSNSRSEMNVSTLELGDSALYLCASSFLDRGGYGYTFGSGTRLTVV.

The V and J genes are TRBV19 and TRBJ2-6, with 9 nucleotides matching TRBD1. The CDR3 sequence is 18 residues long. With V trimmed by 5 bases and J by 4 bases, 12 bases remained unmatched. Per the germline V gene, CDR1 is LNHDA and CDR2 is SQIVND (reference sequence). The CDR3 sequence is CASSQTGTGRLGANVLTF. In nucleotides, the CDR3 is TGTGCCAGTAGTCAAACCGGGACAGGGCGTCTGGGGGCCAACGTCCTGACTTTC.

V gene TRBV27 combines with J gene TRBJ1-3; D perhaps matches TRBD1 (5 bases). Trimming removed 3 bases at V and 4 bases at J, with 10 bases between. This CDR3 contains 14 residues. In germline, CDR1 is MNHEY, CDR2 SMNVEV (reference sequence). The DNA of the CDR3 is TGTGCCAGCAGTTTCCGGGGGAAGGGAAACACCATATATTTT. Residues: CASSFRGKGNTIYF.

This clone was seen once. The CDR3 DNA is TGTGCCAGCAGTTTCCGGACAGGGGCGACGAATTCACCCCTCCACTTT. Translation gives CASSFRTGATNSPLHF. This rearrangement joins TRBV28 to TRBJ1-6; TRBD1 matches 9 bases. The CDR3 extends over 16 amino acids. Unmatched junction bases numbered 7, after V lost 3 bases and J lost 7 bases. Germline V gene data show CDR1 as MDHEN and CDR2 as SYDVKM.

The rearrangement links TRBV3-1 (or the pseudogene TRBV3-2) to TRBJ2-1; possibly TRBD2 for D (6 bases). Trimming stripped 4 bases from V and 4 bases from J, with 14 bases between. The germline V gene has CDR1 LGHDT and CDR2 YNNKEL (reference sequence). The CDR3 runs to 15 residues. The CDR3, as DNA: TGTGCCAGCAGCCCCGGGACTCTTGGGTACAATGAGCAGTTCTTC. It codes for CASSPGTLGYNEQFF.

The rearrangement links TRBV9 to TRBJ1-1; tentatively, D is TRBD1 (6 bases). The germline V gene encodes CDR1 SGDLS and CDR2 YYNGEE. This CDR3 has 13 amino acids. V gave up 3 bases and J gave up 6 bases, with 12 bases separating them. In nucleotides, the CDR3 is TGTGCCAGCAGCGCCGACAGGTACTCTGAAGCTTTCTTT. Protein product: CASSADRYSEAFF.

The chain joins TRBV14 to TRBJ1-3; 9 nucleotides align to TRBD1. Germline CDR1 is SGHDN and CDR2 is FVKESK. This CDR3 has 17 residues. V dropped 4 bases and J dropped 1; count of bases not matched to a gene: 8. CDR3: CASSRGTGTGSGNTIYF. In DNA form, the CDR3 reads TGTGCCAGCAGCCGAGGCACCGGGACAGGGTCTGGAAACACCATATATTTT. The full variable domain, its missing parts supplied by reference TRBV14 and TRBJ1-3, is EAGVTQFPSHSVIEKGQTVTLRCDPISGHDNLYWYRRVMGKEIKFLLHFVKESKQDESGMPNNRFLAERTGGTYSTLKVQPAELEDSGVYFCASSRGTGTGSGNTIYFGEGSWLTVV.

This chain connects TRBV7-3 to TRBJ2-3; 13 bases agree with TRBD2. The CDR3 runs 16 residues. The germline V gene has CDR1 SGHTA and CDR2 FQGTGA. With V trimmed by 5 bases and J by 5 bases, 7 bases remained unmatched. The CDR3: CASSPRLAGGLDTQYF. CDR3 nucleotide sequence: TGTGCCAGCAGCCCGAGACTAGCGGGAGGTCTAGATACGCAGTATTTT. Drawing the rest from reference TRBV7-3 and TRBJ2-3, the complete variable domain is GAGVSQTPSNKVTEKGKYVELRCDPISGHTALYWYRQSLGQGPEFLIYFQGTGAADDSGLPNDRFFAVRPEGSVSTLKIQRTERGDSAVYLCASSPRLAGGLDTQYFGPGTRLTVL.

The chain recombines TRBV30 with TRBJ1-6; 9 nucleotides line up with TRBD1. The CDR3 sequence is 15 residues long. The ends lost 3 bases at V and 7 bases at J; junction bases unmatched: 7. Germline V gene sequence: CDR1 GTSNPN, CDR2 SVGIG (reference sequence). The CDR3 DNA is TGTGCCTGGAGCGCACAGGGGGCTGAGAATTCACCCCTCCACTTT. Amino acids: CAWSAQGAENSPLHF.

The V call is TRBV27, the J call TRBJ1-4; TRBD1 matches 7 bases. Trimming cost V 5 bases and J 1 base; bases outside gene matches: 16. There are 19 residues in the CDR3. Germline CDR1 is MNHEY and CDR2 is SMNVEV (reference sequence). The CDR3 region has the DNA TGTGCCAGCAGTCCCCTAAAAAGCAGGGGGAGCTTAACTAATGAAAAACTGTTTTTT. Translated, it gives CASSPLKSRGSLTNEKLFF. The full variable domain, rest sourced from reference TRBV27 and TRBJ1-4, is EAQVTQNPRYLITVTGKKLTVTCSQNMNHEYMSWYRQDPGLGLRQIYYSMNVEVTDKGDVPEGYKVSRKEKRNFPLILESPSPNQTSLYFCASSPLKSRGSLTNEKLFFGSGTQLSVL.

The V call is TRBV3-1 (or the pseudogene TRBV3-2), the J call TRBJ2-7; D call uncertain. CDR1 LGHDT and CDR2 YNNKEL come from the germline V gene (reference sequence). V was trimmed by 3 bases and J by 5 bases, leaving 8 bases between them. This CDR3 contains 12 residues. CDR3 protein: CASSHRVHEQYF. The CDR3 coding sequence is TGTGCCAGCAGCCATCGGGTCCACGAGCAGTACTTC.

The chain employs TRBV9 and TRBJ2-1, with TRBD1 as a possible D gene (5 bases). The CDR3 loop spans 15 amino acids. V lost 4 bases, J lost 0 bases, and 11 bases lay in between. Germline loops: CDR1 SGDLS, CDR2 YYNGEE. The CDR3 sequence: CASSPHRSSYNEQFF. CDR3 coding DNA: TGTGCCAGCAGCCCACACAGGAGCTCCTACAATGAGCAGTTCTTC.

The CDR3 DNA sequence: TGCAGTGCTAGTTTCCCAGGGCTTGTCGGTCAGCCCCAGCATTTT. Protein sequence: CSASFPGLVGQPQHF. V and J are TRBV20-1 and TRBJ1-5, with D perhaps matching TRBD1 (5 bases). V was cut by 3 bases and J by 6 bases, with 18 bases left in between. This CDR3 has 15 amino acids. CDR1 and CDR2 from the germline V gene are DFQATT and SNEGSKA (reference sequence).